This TCR beta chain was identified in a study of CD8+ T cells in alopecia areata. At the level of the study: Tofacitinib ran 6 to 18 months, followed by 6 months off drug. Regarding the study as a whole: Lesional scalp displayed greater clonality than normal scalp, most notably in alopecia totalis/universalis. Patients shared TCRs less clearly than mice did, possibly for HLA-related reasons. Sequencing of scalp samples also captures resident alphabeta T cells of normal skin.

As to this clone: As yet, its antigen is unknown.

RNA extraction and reverse transcription yielded cDNA as sequencing template. The table came from immunoSEQ multiplex PCR; TCRdb's copy has only in-frame clones and leaves some out. The sample consists of hundreds of thousands of clones, under 80% of them appearing once. V trimming: 0 bases; J trimming: 6 bases; junction bases outside the gene matches: 12. From germline, CDR1 is SGHRS and CDR2 YFSETQ. There are 16 residues in the CDR3. J is TRBJ2-7 and V is TRBV5-1; the match to TRBD1 covers 7 bases. The source is a human donor with alopecia areata. Sequenced here: CD4+ T cells sorted from blood, sampled at week 0. CDR3 DNA sequence: TGCGCCAGCAGCTTGGGGCCGGAGACAGGGCTACGCGAGCAGTACTTC. This sequence encodes CASSLGPETGLREQYF. Together with reference TRBV5-1 and TRBJ2-7, the CDR3 gives the full variable domain: KAGVTQTPRYLIKTRGQQVTLSCSPISGHRSVSWYQQTPGQGLQFLFEYFSETQRNKGNFPGRFSGRQFSNSRSEMNVSTLELGDSALYLCASSLGPETGLREQYFGPGTRLTVT.